Presented here are 21 T cell receptor beta chains from one specimen sequenced in a study of neurological immune-mediated disorders. TCRdb re-analysed the 5' RACE reads in MiXCR, keeping a single row per CDR3 protein. The data hold fewer than 35,000 distinct CDR3 sequences, with more than 2.5% observed a single time. Sample: PBMCs. Every receptor here comes from a woman in her thirties with multiple sclerosis.

Concerning this clonotype: A much bigger clone sits one base away, suggesting this may be a read error. This chain uses TRBV5-1 with TRBJ2-5; possible D gene TRBD2, 5 bases. Germline V gives CDR1 SGHRS, CDR2 YFSETQ. V was shortened by 2 bases and J by 7 bases, with 12 bases between the two germline ends. The CDR3 has 13 amino acids. CDR3 sequence: CASSLYGEGTQYF. DNA for the CDR3: TGCGCCAGCAGCTTATACGGGGAAGGGACCCAGTACTTC.

Ten or more counts support this clonotype. J is TRBJ2-3 and V is TRBV7-2, with TRBD1 matching over 8 bases. This CDR3 spans 15 amino acids. V lost 5 bases and J lost 3; bases outside the gene matches: 7. Germline assignment: CDR1 SGHTA and CDR2 FQGNSA. Written as DNA, the CDR3 is TGTGCCAGCAGCCGGGGACAGGCTCGGACAGATACGCAGTATTTT. Protein sequence: CASSRGQARTDTQYF.

This clonotype was detected many times. One end of the junction does not line up with germline, which may come from a read error. This sequence joins TRBV2 and TRBJ1-6; D not certain. CDR3 size: 12 residues. The germline V gene has CDR1 SNHLY and CDR2 FYNNEI. CDR3 DNA: TGTGCCAGCAGTGTTCTTCATTCACCCCTCAACTTT. It specifies CASSVLHSPLNF.

This rearrangement joins TRBV20-1 to TRBJ2-7; 10 nucleotides match TRBD2. The CDR3 has 17 amino acids. V shed 3 bases and J 6 bases; nucleotides not matched to a gene: 17. The germline V gene encodes CDR1 DFQATT and CDR2 SNEGSKA (reference sequence). The CDR3 protein is CSASSWGAGGTSSEQYF. CDR3 nucleotides: TGCAGTGCTAGTTCTTGGGGAGCGGGAGGGACCTCGTCCGAGCAGTACTTC.

This clonotype was seen repeatedly, ten times or more. V is TRBV20-1 and J is TRBJ2-7; 8 positions agree with TRBD2. V gave up 0 bases and J gave up 4 bases; unmatched junction bases: 5. From germline, CDR1 is DFQATT and CDR2 SNEGSKA (reference sequence). The CDR3 sequence is 14 residues long. CDR3 loop: CSARDLGRGYEQYF. The CDR3 nucleotides are TGCAGTGCTAGAGATCTCGGGAGGGGATACGAGCAGTACTTC.

This clonotype was seen repeatedly, ten times or more. The rearrangement uses TRBV21-1 and TRBJ2-3; the table's D call, TRBD2, has no DNA check behind it. TRBV21-1 corresponds to a pseudogene. This CDR3 comprises 14 residues. The CDR3 nucleotides are TGTGCCAGCAGCAAAAGGGCGGGAACAGATACGCAGTATTTT. Protein: CASSKRAGTDTQYF.

In this sample, this clonotype turned up many times. The limits of the CDR3 on the DNA are not certain, so only TCRdb's listed CDR3 is given. The genes are TRBV28 and TRBJ1-5. The CDR3 length equals 14 residues, ends included. The germline V gene encodes CDR1 MDHEN and CDR2 SYDVKM. The CDR3 sequence is CASSFGIGNQPQNF.

By sample share, this clonotype is medium-sized. The chain combines TRBV5-1 with TRBJ2-1, with a possible D match to TRBD2 (5 bases). Germline V gene sequence: CDR1 SGHRS, CDR2 YFSETQ. Trimming removed 4 bases from V and 10 bases from J, with 12 bases in between. This CDR3 spans 12 amino acids. The CDR3 loop reads CASSPTGIEQFF. CDR3 DNA sequence: TGCGCCAGCAGCCCAACGGGAATCGAGCAGTTCTTC.

Ten or more counts support this clonotype. This chain joins TRBV7-9 and TRBJ2-3, with D hard to call. CDR3 length equals 14 residues. V lost 1 base, J lost 3 bases, and 8 bases lay in between. Germline V gives CDR1 SEHNR, CDR2 FQNEAQ (reference sequence). CDR3 DNA: TGTGCCAGCAGCTTAGGGTGGGGTACAGATACGCAGTATTTT. Its protein is CASSLGWGTDTQYF.

At least ten counts were recorded for this clonotype. The gene calls are TRBV12-3 or TRBV12-4 and TRBJ2-1, with 9 bases identical to TRBD2. V trimming: 7 bases; J trimming: 6 bases; junction bases outside the gene matches: 7. The CDR3 consists of 14 residues. CDR3 sequence: CASNIAGAVNEQFF. CDR3 in DNA: TGTGCCAGCAATATAGCGGGAGCAGTCAATGAGCAGTTCTTC.

In its sample, this clonotype was seen a few times. The chain employs TRBV5-4 and TRBJ1-5, with D possibly TRBD1 on 5 matching bases. Germline V CDR1 and CDR2: SGHNT, YYREEE (reference sequence). The V gene lost 5 bases and the J gene lost 5 bases, with 14 bases spanning the gap. The CDR3 loop spans 14 amino acids. The CDR3 bases are TGTGCCAGCAGTTTCCAGGGAGGGGATCAGCCCCAGCATTTT. Amino acid sequence: CASSFQGGDQPQHF. The full variable domain, completed using reference TRBV5-4 and TRBJ1-5, is ETGVTQSPTHLIKTRGQQVTLRCSSQSGHNTVSWYQQALGQGPQFIFQYYREEENGRGNFPPRFSGLQFPNYSSELNVNALELDDSALYLCASSFQGGDQPQHFGDGTRLSIL.

This clonotype has ten or more counts. The V gene is TRBV12-3 or TRBV12-4, the J gene TRBJ2-6, with TRBD1 matching 7 bases. The CDR3 is 15 residues long. V was pared by 5 bases and J by 0 bases, with 1 base of the junction left unmatched. For the CDR3, the DNA is TGTGCCAGCAGTCACAGGGGCTCTGGGGCCAACGTCCTGACTTTC. It encodes CASSHRGSGANVLTF.

This clonotype appeared a few times. A much larger clone lies one base from this, so it may be a read error. The rearrangement uses TRBV9 and TRBJ1-3, with D uncertain. This CDR3 has 13 residues. Trimming shortened V by 5 bases and J by 2 bases, and 8 bases separated the two germline ends. CDR1 and CDR2 from the germline V gene are SGDLS and YYNGEE. CDR3 sequence: CASRSETGNTIYF. CDR3 DNA sequence: TGTGCCAGCAGGTCGGAAACTGGAAACACCATATATTTT.

In its sample, this clonotype ranks as medium-sized. The chain recombines TRBV4-1 with TRBJ2-1, with 10 bases that match TRBD2. The germline gives CDR1 MGHRA, CDR2 YSYEKL. The V and J ends lost 2 bases and 5 bases, in that order; junction bases with no gene match: 9. This CDR3 has 17 residues. CDR3 protein: CASSQFGLAGENNEQFF. CDR3 coding DNA: TGCGCCAGCAGCCAATTCGGGCTAGCGGGAGAGAACAATGAGCAGTTCTTC.

This clonotype was seen at least ten times. The chain combines TRBV4-2 with TRBJ1-6; D may be TRBD1 (5 bases). The CDR3 covers 17 residues. Trimming left V 1 base short and J 5 bases short, with 15 bases between. Germline assignment: CDR1 LGHNA and CDR2 YNFKEQ. The DNA of the CDR3 is TGTGCCAGCAGCCAAGGGGGGGGGAGGTGGGATAATTCACCCCTCCACTTT. Translation: CASSQGGGRWDNSPLHF.

There are many counts of this clonotype. This sequence joins TRBV5-1 and TRBJ1-2, with D unclear. V lost 6 bases and J lost 1, with 13 bases in between. The CDR3 consists of 14 residues. Looked up from germline, CDR1 is SGHRS and CDR2 is YFSETQ. The CDR3 region has the DNA TGCGCCAGCAATCAAGGCACCCTTAACTATGGCTACACCTTC. This sequence encodes CASNQGTLNYGYTF.

This clonotype was seen once. The genes are TRBV20-1 and TRBJ2-7, with 11 positions matching TRBD1. This CDR3 is 15 amino acids long. Germline V CDR1 and CDR2: DFQATT, SNEGSKA (reference sequence). Trimming cost V 5 bases and J 0 bases; bases outside gene matches: 6. The CDR3 reads CSAEDRGQISYEQYF. Here the CDR3 DNA reads TGCAGTGCTGAGGACAGGGGGCAAATCTCCTACGAGCAGTACTTC.

The sample holds a few counts of this clonotype. Sequence at one end of the junction differs from germline and may be a read error. V gene TRBV20-1 combines with J gene TRBJ1-5; 7 bases are shared with TRBD1. The CDR3 sequence is 13 residues long. Looked up from germline, CDR1 is DFQATT and CDR2 is SNEGSKA (reference sequence). CDR3 in amino acids: CSANRQGNQPQNF. CDR3 nucleotides: TGCAGTGCTAACCGACAGGGAAATCAGCCCCAGAATTTT.

For this clonotype: The junction differs from germline at one of its ends, possibly a read error. The chain recombines TRBV20-1 with TRBJ1-5; D perhaps matches TRBD1 (6 bases). The CDR3 totals 14 residues. From germline, CDR1 is DFQATT and CDR2 SNEGSKA (reference sequence). The CDR3 region is CSARDQRGQQPQNF. The CDR3 nucleotides read TGCAGTGCTAGAGATCAAAGGGGACAACAGCCCCAGAATTTT.

The table lists this clonotype with many counts. This CDR3 reads CSARKTGTRYNEQFF. The CDR3 DNA reads TGCAGTGCTAGAAAAACCGGGACTCGATACAATGAGCAGTTCTTC. The rearrangement joins TRBV20-1 to TRBJ2-1, with D possibly being TRBD2 (6 bases). Germline CDR1 reads DFQATT; CDR2 reads SNEGSKA (reference sequence). V gave up 2 bases and J gave up 4 bases, with 15 bases separating them. The CDR3 contains 15 residues.

Comments on this clonotype: The CDR3 carries no conserved terminal phenylalanine or tryptophan, so it likely arises from a read error. V is TRBV4-3 and J is TRBJ2-1, with no clear D. This CDR3 is built from 15 residues. With 4 bases removed from V and 6 bases from J, the gap between germline ends came to 16 bases. Per germline, CDR1 LGHNA and CDR2 YSLEER. The CDR3: CASSRSPESSNEQFN. DNA for the CDR3: TGCGCCAGCAGCCGATCCCCTGAGTCGAGCAATGAGCAGTTCAAC.